This entry lists 22 T cell receptor beta chains sequenced from one sample in a study of T-cell memory formation after mild COVID-19. MiXCR, applied by TCRdb to the 5' RACE reads, yields one record per CDR3 protein. The sample records some 110,000 distinct CDR3 sequences, about an eighth being singletons. Specimen: PBMCs or a T cell subset sorted from them (not recorded which). These receptors all stem from an adult woman who had mild COVID-19 (a few samples of this study predate the infection). Cell type and time point are not known.

There are a few counts of this clonotype. The V gene is TRBV6-5, the J gene TRBJ2-3; a possible D gene is TRBD1 (5 bases). The V gene lost 4 bases and the J gene lost 2 bases, with 16 bases spanning the gap. Germline V gives CDR1 MNHEY, CDR2 SVGAGI. CDR3 length: 16 residues. The CDR3 reads CASSFTGSSYTDTQYF. The DNA for the CDR3 is TGTGCCAGCAGTTTCACAGGAAGCTCCTACACAGATACGCAGTATTTT.

The CDR3 reads CASSPREGNTIYF. As DNA, the CDR3 is TGTGCCAGCAGCCCTCGTGAGGGAAACACCATATATTTT. The V call is TRBV7-9, the J call TRBJ1-3; D is unclear. In germline, CDR1 is SEHNR, CDR2 FQNEAQ (reference sequence). V gave up 5 bases and J gave up 4 bases, with 9 bases separating them. The CDR3 sequence is 13 residues long.

The table lists this clonotype with a few counts. The J gene is TRBJ2-1, the V gene TRBV19, with a tentative D call TRBD2 (6 bases). Germline CDR1 and CDR2: LNHDA and SQIVND (reference sequence). The CDR3 is 18 amino acids. Trimming took off 3 bases at V and 2 bases at J, with 20 bases between the two ends. Written as DNA, the CDR3 is TGTGCCAGTAGTATTATCCAATCCGCGGGGACCGCCTACAATGAGCAGTTCTTC. This gives the protein CASSIIQSAGTAYNEQFF.

The rearrangement uses TRBV20-1 and TRBJ2-6; 7 nucleotides agree with TRBD2. V shed 1 base, J shed 2 bases, and the junction held 5 bases outside the gene matches. Germline V gene data show CDR1 as DFQATT and CDR2 as SNEGSKA (reference sequence). CDR3 length equals 16 residues. CDR3 loop: CSARGSGLTGANVLTF. CDR3 coding DNA: TGCAGTGCTAGAGGTAGCGGGCTTACTGGGGCCAACGTCCTGACTTTC.

This clonotype was counted at least ten times. CDR3 residues: CASSSPTGIGSGELFF. CDR3 DNA: TGTGCCAGCAGCTCCCCGACCGGGATCGGTTCCGGGGAGCTGTTTTTT. This chain links TRBV7-3 with TRBJ2-2; D possibly corresponds to TRBD2 (5 bases). Germline V gene sequence: CDR1 SGHTA, CDR2 FQGTGA. Trimming pared 4 bases from V and 6 bases from J, leaving 18 bases between. The CDR3 length is 16 residues. The entire variable domain, with the rest obtained from reference TRBV7-3 and TRBJ2-2, is as follows: GAGVSQTPSNKVTEKGKYVELRCDPISGHTALYWYRQSLGQGPEFLIYFQGTGAADDSGLPNDRFFAVRPEGSVSTLKIQRTERGDSAVYLCASSSPTGIGSGELFFGEGSRLTVL.

This clonotype was seen a handful of times. V usage is TRBV6-5 and J usage is TRBJ2-7; 13 nucleotides line up with TRBD2. CDR3 length: 19 residues. With 3 bases clipped from V and 2 bases from J, the junction kept 13 bases outside the gene matches. Germline CDR1 is MNHEY and CDR2 is SVGAGI. The CDR3 reads CASSYSIRTSGSNPYEQYF. The CDR3, as DNA: TGTGCCAGCAGTTATTCCATCAGGACTAGCGGGAGTAACCCCTACGAGCAGTACTTC.

The genes are TRBV12-3 or TRBV12-4 and TRBJ2-2; 10 nucleotides match TRBD2. This CDR3 has 15 amino acids. The J segment lost 7 bases and the V segment lost 3 bases, leaving 5 bases of the junction unmatched. This CDR3 is CASSFQRGGDGELFF. CDR3 nucleotides: TGTGCCAGCAGTTTCCAGCGGGGGGGTGACGGGGAGCTGTTTTTT.

This clonotype was detected only a few times. The V and J genes are TRBV5-1 and TRBJ2-3; D gene uncertain. Trimming shortened V by 5 bases and J by 4 bases, and 8 bases separated the two germline ends. This CDR3 has 12 residues. Germline loops: CDR1 SGHRS, CDR2 YFSETQ. The CDR3 here is CASRARSDTQYF. The DNA for the CDR3 is TGCGCCAGCAGGGCCCGATCAGATACGCAGTATTTT.

This clonotype was observed a handful of times. CDR3 protein: CSAGGVADTQYF. The DNA for the CDR3 is TGCAGTGCTGGGGGGGTGGCAGATACGCAGTATTTT. The V and J genes are TRBV20-1 and TRBJ2-3; 7 bases fit TRBD2. The junction had 3 bases not matched to a gene; V was cut back by 5 bases and J by 4 bases. Germline CDR1 reads DFQATT; CDR2 reads SNEGSKA (reference sequence). This CDR3 region has 12 residues.

The chain links TRBV12-3 or TRBV12-4 to TRBJ2-5; no clear D. V lost 1 base and J lost 0, with 6 bases in between. The CDR3 extends over 14 amino acids. The CDR3, as DNA: TGTGCCAGCAGTTTAGGCTGGAACCAAGAGACCCAGTACTTC. Protein: CASSLGWNQETQYF.

The chain couples TRBV4-2 to TRBJ1-1; D gene unclear. V lost 0 bases and J 7 bases, leaving 12 bases between the germline ends. This CDR3 has 14 amino acids. CDR1 and CDR2 from the germline V gene are LGHNA and YNFKEQ. The CDR3 loop is CASSQETLDFEAFF. The CDR3 DNA sequence: TGTGCCAGCAGCCAAGAAACCCTGGATTTTGAAGCTTTCTTT.

The CDR3 spells CASSVAGTGGEQYF. As DNA, the CDR3 is TGTGCCAGCAGCGTAGCCGGAACAGGGGGCGAGCAGTACTTC. The chain uses TRBV9 and TRBJ2-7; 8 bases match TRBD1. Losses at the gene ends were 0 bases for V and 6 bases for J; bases not matched to a gene: 5. CDR1 and CDR2 from the germline V gene are SGDLS and YYNGEE. This CDR3 comprises 14 residues. The entire variable domain, with the rest obtained from reference TRBV9 and TRBJ2-7, is as follows: DSGVTQTPKHLITATGQRVTLRCSPRSGDLSVYWYQQSLDQGLQFLIQYYNGEERAKGNILERFSAQQFPDLHSELNLSSLELGDSALYFCASSVAGTGGEQYFGPGTRLTVT.

The rearrangement uses TRBV5-1 and TRBJ2-7; 11 bases map to TRBD2. Germline V gives CDR1 SGHRS, CDR2 YFSETQ. This CDR3 comprises 15 residues. With V trimmed by 0 bases and J by 4 bases, 3 bases remained unmatched. Here the CDR3 reads CASSLEASGGYEQYF. CDR3 in DNA: TGCGCCAGCAGCTTGGAAGCTAGCGGGGGGTACGAGCAGTACTTC.

The chain is built from TRBV20-1 and TRBJ1-2; D possibly corresponds to TRBD1 (6 bases). Trimming took 0 bases from V and 6 from J, leaving 17 bases between them. Germline V CDR1 and CDR2: DFQATT, SNEGSKA (reference sequence). The length of the CDR3 is 15 residues. The CDR3 sequence: CSARDQYDRFHGYTF. The CDR3 region has the DNA TGCAGTGCTAGAGATCAGTACGACAGGTTCCATGGCTACACCTTC.

Only a few counts were recorded for this clonotype. The chain links TRBV20-1 to TRBJ2-1, with 8 nucleotides matching TRBD2. Germline loops: CDR1 DFQATT, CDR2 SNEGSKA (reference sequence). With 0 bases clipped from V and 0 bases from J, the junction kept 7 bases outside the gene matches. CDR3 length equals 17 residues. CDR3 coding DNA: TGCAGTGCTAGAGATCGGGAGGGCTTAAGCTCCTACAATGAGCAGTTCTTC. Translating it yields CSARDREGLSSYNEQFF.

The chain couples TRBV7-6 to TRBJ2-3; tentative D call: TRBD2 (6 bases). The V and J ends lost 4 bases and 0 bases respectively, with 11 bases between them. The CDR3 is made up of 15 amino acids. Looked up from germline, CDR1 is SGHVS and CDR2 is FNYEAQ. The CDR3 sequence is CASSSTGLSTDTQYF. Here the CDR3 DNA reads TGTGCCAGCAGCTCGACGGGACTTAGCACAGATACGCAGTATTTT.

The gene calls are TRBV12-3 or TRBV12-4 and TRBJ2-3; the match to TRBD2 covers 9 bases. Trimming at V came to 5 bases and at J to 4 bases, leaving 16 bases not matched to a gene. CDR3 length equals 18 residues. CDR3 sequence (DNA): TGTGCCAGCAGTCGGTCGCGGGGGGGCGGTTCTTCCCCAGATACGCAGTATTTT. It codes for CASSRSRGGGSSPDTQYF.

V usage is TRBV7-8 and J usage is TRBJ2-5; D is possibly TRBD1 (6 bases). The V end was cut by 6 bases, the J end by 5 bases, with 13 bases between. The CDR3 length is 13 residues. Per the germline V gene, CDR1 is SGHVS and CDR2 is FQNEAQ. CDR3 sequence: CASRKGVLETQYF. The CDR3 DNA is TGTGCCAGCAGAAAGGGGGTTCTGGAGACCCAGTACTTC.

This clonotype was counted a few times. This rearrangement joins TRBV12-3 or TRBV12-4 to TRBJ1-2; the match to TRBD1 covers 7 bases. J lost 6 bases, V lost 5 bases, and 9 bases had no gene match. The CDR3 loop spans 14 amino acids. CDR3 sequence (DNA): TGTGCCAGCAGTCCCGCGGACAGGCTTAATGGCTACACCTTC. It translates to CASSPADRLNGYTF.

This clonotype was detected a few times. The chain links TRBV12-3 or TRBV12-4 to TRBJ2-7; 7 bases agree with TRBD2. With V trimmed by 6 bases and J by 6 bases, 5 bases remained unmatched. This CDR3 comprises 12 residues. CDR3 in amino acids: CASSPRGVEQYF. For the CDR3, the DNA is TGTGCCAGCAGCCCCCGGGGGGTCGAGCAGTACTTC.

The chain has TRBV7-9 and TRBJ2-7; 8 bases align to TRBD1. CDR1 and CDR2 from the germline V gene are SEHNR and FQNEAQ (reference sequence). After removal of 1 base from V and 2 bases from J, the junction contained 7 bases not matched to a gene. This CDR3 has 16 amino acids. The CDR3 protein is CASSLVGTGRAYEQYF. Here the CDR3 DNA reads TGTGCCAGCAGCTTAGTTGGGACAGGTCGGGCCTACGAGCAGTACTTC.

This clonotype has only a few counts. The chain is built from TRBV7-9 and TRBJ2-5; D possibly matches TRBD1 or TRBD2 (5 bases each). Germline CDR1 reads SEHNR; CDR2 reads FQNEAQ (reference sequence). The CDR3 has 13 amino acids. V shed 2 bases and J shed 2 bases, with 6 bases lying between them. CDR3 in amino acids: CASSLWGQETQYF. The CDR3 DNA is TGTGCCAGCAGCTTATGGGGGCAAGAGACCCAGTACTTC.